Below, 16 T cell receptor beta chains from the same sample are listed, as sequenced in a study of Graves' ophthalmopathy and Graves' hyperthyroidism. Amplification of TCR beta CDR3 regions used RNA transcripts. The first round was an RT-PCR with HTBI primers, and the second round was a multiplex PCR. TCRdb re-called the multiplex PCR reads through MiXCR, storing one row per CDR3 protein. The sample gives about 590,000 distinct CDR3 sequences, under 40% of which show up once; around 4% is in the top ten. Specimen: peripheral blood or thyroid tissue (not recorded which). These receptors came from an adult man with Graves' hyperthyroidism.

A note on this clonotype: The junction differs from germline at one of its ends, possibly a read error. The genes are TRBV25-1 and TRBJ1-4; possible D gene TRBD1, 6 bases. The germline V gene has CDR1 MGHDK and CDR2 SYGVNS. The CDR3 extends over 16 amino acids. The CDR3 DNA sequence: TGTGCCAGCAGTTCCCCCACGGGACATACTACTGAAAAACTGTTTTTT. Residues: CASSSPTGHTTEKLFF.

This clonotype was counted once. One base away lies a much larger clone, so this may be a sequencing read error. CDR3 sequence (DNA): TGCGTCAGCAGCCAAGGCCGAGGACAGTATGGCTACACCTTC. It specifies CVSSQGRGQYGYTF. The chain has TRBV4-1 and TRBJ1-2; a weak D match, TRBD1 (6 bases). CDR3 length: 14 amino acids. In germline, CDR1 is MGHRA, CDR2 YSYEKL.

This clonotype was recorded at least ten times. The DNA for the CDR3 is TGCAGCGTTGGTTCAGGAATCAATCAGCCCCAGCATTTT. Protein: CSVGSGINQPQHF. This chain connects TRBV29-1 to TRBJ1-5; no clear D. CDR3 length: 13 residues. Trimming took 4 bases from V and 3 from J, leaving 10 bases between them. The germline V gene encodes CDR1 SQVTM and CDR2 ANQGSEA.

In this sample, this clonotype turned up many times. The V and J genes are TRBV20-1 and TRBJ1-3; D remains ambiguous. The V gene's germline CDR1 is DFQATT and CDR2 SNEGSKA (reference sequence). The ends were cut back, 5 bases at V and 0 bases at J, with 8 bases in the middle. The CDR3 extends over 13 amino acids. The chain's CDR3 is CSAEEDSGNTIYF. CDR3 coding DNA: TGCAGTGCTGAAGAGGACTCTGGAAACACCATATATTTT.

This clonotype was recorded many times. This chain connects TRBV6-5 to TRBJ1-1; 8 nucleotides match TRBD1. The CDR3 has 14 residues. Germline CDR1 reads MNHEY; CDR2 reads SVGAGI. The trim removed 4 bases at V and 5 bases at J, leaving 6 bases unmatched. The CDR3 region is CASSWAGGETEAFF. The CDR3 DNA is TGTGCCAGCAGTTGGGCAGGGGGCGAAACTGAAGCTTTCTTT.

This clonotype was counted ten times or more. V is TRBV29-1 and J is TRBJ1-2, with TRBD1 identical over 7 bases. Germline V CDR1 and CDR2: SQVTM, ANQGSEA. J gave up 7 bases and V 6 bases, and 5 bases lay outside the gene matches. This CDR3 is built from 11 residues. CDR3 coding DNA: TGCAGCGTAGACAGGGTGGGTGGCTACACCTTC. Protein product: CSVDRVGGYTF.

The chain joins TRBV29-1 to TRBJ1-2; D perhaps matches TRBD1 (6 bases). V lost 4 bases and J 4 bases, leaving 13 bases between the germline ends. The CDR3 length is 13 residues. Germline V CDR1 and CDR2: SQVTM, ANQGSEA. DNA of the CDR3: TGCAGCGTTGCCGGGGACACCGCCTATGGCTACACCTTC. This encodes CSVAGDTAYGYTF.

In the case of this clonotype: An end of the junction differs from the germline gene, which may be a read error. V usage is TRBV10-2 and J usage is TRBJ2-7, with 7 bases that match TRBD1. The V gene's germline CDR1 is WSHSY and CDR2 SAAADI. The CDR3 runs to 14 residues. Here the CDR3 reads CVSRTGTETYEQYF. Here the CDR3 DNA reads TGCGTCAGCAGGACTGGGACAGAAACCTACGAGCAGTACTTC.

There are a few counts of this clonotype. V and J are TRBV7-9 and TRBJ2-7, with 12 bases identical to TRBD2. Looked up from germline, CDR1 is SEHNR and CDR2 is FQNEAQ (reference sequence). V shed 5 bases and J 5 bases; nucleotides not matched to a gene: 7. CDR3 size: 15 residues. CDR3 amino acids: CASSPLAGGVHEQYF. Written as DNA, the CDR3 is TGTGCCAGCAGCCCCCTAGCGGGGGGGGTCCACGAGCAGTACTTC.

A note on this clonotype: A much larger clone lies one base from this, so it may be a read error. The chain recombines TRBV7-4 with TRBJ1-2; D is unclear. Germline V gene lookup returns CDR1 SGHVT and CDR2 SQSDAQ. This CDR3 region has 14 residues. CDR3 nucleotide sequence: TGTGCCAGCAGTTTAGCTGAGGTAGCCTATGGCTACACCTTC. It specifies CASSLAEVAYGYTF.

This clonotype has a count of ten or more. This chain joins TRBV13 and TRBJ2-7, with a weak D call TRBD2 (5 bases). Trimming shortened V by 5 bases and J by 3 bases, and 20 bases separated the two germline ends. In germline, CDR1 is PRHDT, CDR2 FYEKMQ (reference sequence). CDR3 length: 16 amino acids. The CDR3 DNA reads TGTGCCAGCAGCCACGGGGTGAGCGGCTCATACTACGAGCAGTACTTC. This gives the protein CASSHGVSGSYYEQYF.

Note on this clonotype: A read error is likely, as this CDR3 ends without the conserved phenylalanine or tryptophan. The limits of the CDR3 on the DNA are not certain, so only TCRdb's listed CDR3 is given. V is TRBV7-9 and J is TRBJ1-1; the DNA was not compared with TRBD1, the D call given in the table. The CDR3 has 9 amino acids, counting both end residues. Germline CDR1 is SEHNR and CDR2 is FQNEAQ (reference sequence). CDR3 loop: CASSLEGIV.

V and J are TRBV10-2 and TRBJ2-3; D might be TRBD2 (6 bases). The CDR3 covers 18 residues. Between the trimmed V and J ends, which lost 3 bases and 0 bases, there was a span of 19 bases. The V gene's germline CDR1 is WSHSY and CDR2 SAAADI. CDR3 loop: CASSEPWYSGSSTDTQYF. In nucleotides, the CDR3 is TGCGCCAGCAGTGAACCTTGGTACAGCGGGTCTAGCACAGATACGCAGTATTTT.

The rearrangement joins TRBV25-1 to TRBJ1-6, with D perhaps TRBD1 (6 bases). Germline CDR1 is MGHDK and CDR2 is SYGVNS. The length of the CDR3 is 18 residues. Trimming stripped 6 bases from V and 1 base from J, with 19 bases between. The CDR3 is CASSETGTRTSYNSPLHF. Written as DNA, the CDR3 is TGTGCCAGCAGCGAGACCGGGACAAGAACTTCCTATAATTCACCCCTCCACTTT.

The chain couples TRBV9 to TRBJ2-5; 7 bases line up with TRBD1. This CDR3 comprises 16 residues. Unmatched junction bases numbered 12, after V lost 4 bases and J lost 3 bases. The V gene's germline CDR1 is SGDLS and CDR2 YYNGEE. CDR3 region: CASSPYVGTAKETQYF. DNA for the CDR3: TGTGCCAGCAGCCCTTACGTAGGGACAGCGAAAGAGACCCAGTACTTC.

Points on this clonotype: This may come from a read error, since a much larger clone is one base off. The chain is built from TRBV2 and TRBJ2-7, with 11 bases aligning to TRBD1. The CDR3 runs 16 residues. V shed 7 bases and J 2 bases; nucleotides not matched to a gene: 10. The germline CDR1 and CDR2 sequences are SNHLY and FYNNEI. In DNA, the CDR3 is TGTGCCAGCACTTTTCGGACGGGACAGGGGGCCTACGAGCAGTACTTC. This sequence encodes CASTFRTGQGAYEQYF.